Each of the 16 T cell receptor beta chains below was sequenced from the same sample in a study of OX40 agonist ivuxolimab in advanced cancers. Assay: immunoSEQ multiplex PCR; the TCRdb copy retains only in-frame clones and omits some. The sample holds tens of thousands of clones, roughly 89% seen once. The sample here was CD4+ or CD8+ T cells sorted from blood, taken in a trial of the OX40 agonist ivuxolimab. These TCRs come from an adult with an advanced solid tumor such as melanoma, head and neck, liver or kidney cancer.

The chain links TRBV5-4 to TRBJ2-6; no clear D gene. This CDR3 has 13 residues. Deletions cut 2 bases from V and 4 bases from J, with 4 bases between. Germline lookup yields CDR1 SGHNT and CDR2 YYREEE (reference sequence). In DNA, the CDR3 is TGTGCCAGCAGCTTAACCGGGGCCAACGTCCTGACTTTC. Translated: CASSLTGANVLTF.

V and J are TRBV18 and TRBJ1-2; D is uncertain. The germline V gene encodes CDR1 KGHSH and CDR2 LQKENI. This CDR3 has 15 amino acids. The V and J ends lost 5 bases and 3 bases respectively, with 16 bases between them. CDR3 sequence reads: CASSRVRGIDYGYTF. The CDR3 nucleotides are TGTGCCAGCTCAAGGGTGAGAGGGATCGACTATGGCTACACCTTC.

This sequence joins TRBV2 and TRBJ1-3; D gene uncertain. The V and J ends lost 1 base and 0 bases respectively, with 7 bases between them. There are 15 residues in the CDR3. CDR1 is SNHLY, CDR2 FYNNEI, per germline. This chain's CDR3 is CASSEGPRSGNTIYF. The CDR3 coding sequence is TGTGCCAGCAGTGAAGGACCTCGCTCTGGAAACACCATATATTTT.

The chain uses TRBV11-2 and TRBJ1-2, with D perhaps TRBD1 (6 bases). CDR3 size: 14 residues. In germline, CDR1 is SGHAT, CDR2 FQNNGV. Trimming took off 4 bases at V and 8 bases at J, with 17 bases between the two ends. CDR3 coding DNA: TGTGCCAGCAGCTCTTTCATGGGGGCGCAAGGCTACACCTTC. Protein: CASSSFMGAQGYTF.

This sequence joins TRBV29-1 and TRBJ2-3; 16 bases are a match to TRBD2. CDR1 SQVTM and CDR2 ANQGSEA come from the germline V gene. V shed 6 bases, J shed 6 bases, and the junction held 6 bases outside the gene matches. This CDR3 region has 15 residues. The CDR3 is CSVMGTSGGVDTQYF. The CDR3 nucleotides are TGCAGCGTGATGGGGACTAGCGGGGGGGTTGATACGCAGTATTTT.

This chain links TRBV4-1 with TRBJ2-3, with 14 bases aligning to TRBD2. CDR1 and CDR2 (germline): MGHRA, YSYEKL. This CDR3 has 17 residues. V trimming: 3 bases; J trimming: 0 bases; junction bases outside the gene matches: 2. CDR3 in DNA: TGCGCCAGCAGCCATAGACTAGCGGGAGGGAGCACAGATACGCAGTATTTT. Amino acid sequence: CASSHRLAGGSTDTQYF.

The rearrangement uses TRBV9 and TRBJ2-1; 7 nucleotides align to TRBD1. Unmatched junction bases numbered 6, after V lost 3 bases and J lost 0 bases. The CDR3 length is 16 residues. Germline assignment: CDR1 SGDLS and CDR2 YYNGEE. The CDR3 DNA reads TGTGCCAGCAGCGCCACGACAGGGAACTCCTACAATGAGCAGTTCTTC. Its protein product is CASSATTGNSYNEQFF.

The chain links TRBV5-6 to TRBJ2-1; D uncertain. Trimming stripped 3 bases from V and 7 bases from J, with 8 bases between. This CDR3 is 12 amino acids long. Germline assignment: CDR1 SGHDT and CDR2 YYEEEE. The CDR3 DNA follows: TGTGCCAGCAGCTGGAGTGGGAATGAGCAGTTCTTC. Protein: CASSWSGNEQFF.

The rearrangement links TRBV6-5 to TRBJ2-7; 12 nucleotides line up with TRBD1. The V gene end was trimmed by 6 bases and the J gene end by 4 bases; junction bases not matched to a gene: 4. The CDR3 runs 14 residues. The germline gives CDR1 MNHEY, CDR2 SVGAGI. CDR3 sequence reads: CASRGQGATYEQYF. CDR3 sequence (DNA): TGTGCCAGCAGGGGACAGGGGGCGACGTACGAGCAGTACTTC.

The chain links TRBV28 to TRBJ1-2; D gene unclear. Germline values: CDR1 MDHEN, CDR2 SYDVKM. The CDR3 sequence is 14 residues long. The V gene lost 4 bases and the J gene lost 3 bases, with 12 bases spanning the gap. The CDR3 region has the DNA TGTGCCAGCAGTTCGGGCCCCATCGACTATGGCTACACCTTC. Its protein is CASSSGPIDYGYTF.

This clone appeared a few times. The chain employs TRBV5-4 and TRBJ2-5; D is ambiguous. Between the trimmed V and J ends, which lost 0 bases and 0 bases, there was a span of 6 bases. The CDR3 consists of 14 residues. From germline, CDR1 is SGHNT and CDR2 YYREEE (reference sequence). The CDR3 nucleotides read TGTGCCAGCAGCTTGGGACATGACCAAGAGACCCAGTACTTC. This gives the protein CASSLGHDQETQYF. The full variable domain, with the rest looked up from reference TRBV5-4 and TRBJ2-5, is ETGVTQSPTHLIKTRGQQVTLRCSSQSGHNTVSWYQQALGQGPQFIFQYYREEENGRGNFPPRFSGLQFPNYSSELNVNALELDDSALYLCASSLGHDQETQYFGPGTRLLVL.

The V call is TRBV7-3, the J call TRBJ2-3; 11 positions agree with TRBD1. The germline V gene encodes CDR1 SGHTA and CDR2 FQGTGA. J lost 5 bases, V lost 6 bases, and 7 bases had no gene match. This CDR3 contains 15 residues. DNA of the CDR3: TGTGCCAGCAGTCAAGGGGGACAGGGGGTAGATACGCAGTATTTT. Encoded protein: CASSQGGQGVDTQYF.

The chain combines TRBV6-1 with TRBJ1-1; no clear D gene. Germline loops: CDR1 MNHNS, CDR2 SASEGT. CDR3 length: 14 residues. The V and J ends lost 8 bases and 6 bases respectively, with 19 bases between them. CDR3 sequence reads: CASVLRAGGSEAFF. CDR3 nucleotides: TGTGCCAGCGTATTGAGGGCGGGTGGCTCTGAAGCTTTCTTT.

The chain is built from TRBV7-9 and TRBJ2-7; possibly TRBD1 for D (5 bases). The CDR3 is 12 amino acids. Germline lookup yields CDR1 SEHNR and CDR2 FQNEAQ (reference sequence). Trimming stripped 3 bases from V and 6 bases from J, with 9 bases between. CDR3 sequence reads: CASSFLQGEQYF. DNA for the CDR3: TGTGCCAGCAGCTTCCTGCAGGGCGAGCAGTACTTC.

V usage is TRBV5-4 and J usage is TRBJ1-2, with D possibly being TRBD1 (5 bases). Germline lookup yields CDR1 SGHNT and CDR2 YYREEE (reference sequence). CDR3 size: 13 residues. With 4 bases removed from V and 8 bases from J, the gap between germline ends came to 15 bases. The DNA of the CDR3 is TGTGCCAGCAGCCGGATAGGGGAGCGAGGCTACACCTTC. Its translation is CASSRIGERGYTF. The variable domain in full, completed from reference TRBV5-4 and TRBJ1-2, reads ETGVTQSPTHLIKTRGQQVTLRCSSQSGHNTVSWYQQALGQGPQFIFQYYREEENGRGNFPPRFSGLQFPNYSSELNVNALELDDSALYLCASSRIGERGYTFGSGTRLTVV.

This clone was found a few times. The chain uses TRBV5-4 and TRBJ1-1; TRBD1 matches at 9 bases. Germline loops: CDR1 SGHNT, CDR2 YYREEE (reference sequence). V lost 4 bases and J lost 11; bases outside the gene matches: 6. This CDR3 has 12 amino acids. CDR3 region: CASSGTGGTAFF. The CDR3 nucleotides read TGTGCCAGCAGCGGTACAGGGGGCACGGCTTTCTTT.